The text below deals with one T cell receptor (beta chain). What this receptor recognizes is not known. The record has no base qualities; no much larger clone is one base away. The approximately 39 donors, aged about 6 to 95 years, were systemically healthy Caucasian individuals from Russia. Each donor gave around 9 milliliters of peripheral blood, collected into EDTA-treated Vacutainer tubes. Ficoll-Paque density-gradient centrifugation was used to isolate PBMCs, with at least 7 million per sample. Total RNA, at least 5.5 micrograms per sample, was extracted from PBMCs with Trizol reagent. For every donor, flow cytometry on a PBMC aliquot measured the percentage of naive CD45RAhigh/CD27high T cells. Library method: 5' RACE. The instrument given in TCRdb is Illumina HiSeq 2500. The second PCR ran for about 7 to 11 cycles and used a J-beta primer mix along with a sample-barcoded 5' primer. Each TCR beta cDNA molecule received a unique molecular identifier from a template-switch 5' adaptor carrying 12 random nucleotides. At least 2.5 million CDR3-containing paired-end reads were obtained from each sample. All of the RNA was converted into first-strand cDNA using the Mint cDNA synthesis kit, with a TRBC-specific oligonucleotide serving as the primer. Following uracil-DNA glycosylase treatment, all cDNA underwent a first 18-cycle PCR with the universal primers M1SS and BC2_uni_R. Concerning the study's data processing: For normalization, 1 million high-quality reads, each with a distinct molecular identifier, were randomly selected from each sample. Reads with shared molecular identifiers were discarded instead of being binned into consensus sequences. MiTCR, set to a Q25 quality threshold and the strictest error-elimination algorithm, was used for CDR3 identification, clonotype clustering and error correction. A nonparametric unseen species model with Euler transformation was used to estimate lower-bound total TCR beta diversity. The public reads were reprocessed in TCRdb via fastp at Q25 and MiXCR, keeping in-frame beta chains. Records with the same CDR3 protein are collapsed into one entry carrying the most frequent genes and DNA. TCRdb's processing, not the study's, gives the V and J calls here. This sample holds about 1.8 million distinct CDR3 sequences; around 50% were observed only once. The ten largest account for about 2.1% of the sample.

This sample was included in a study of blood T cells in healthy people across ages (dated by TCRdb to between 2014 and 2017). About the study as a whole: Template switching captured roughly one uniquely barcoded TCR beta cDNA molecule per two T cells in model experiments. To avoid experimental bias, donors of different ages were distributed randomly across sequencing lanes. Age-related changes in TCR beta repertoire diversity were measured in the study by deep sequencing normalized with unique cDNA molecular identifiers. The donors were divided into four age groups: young (average roughly 17 years), middle-aged (about 39), aged (about 56) and long-lived (around 80). For two donors (one aged 18 to 30 and one aged 80 or older), the study analyzed two additional independent replicas of 1 million unique cDNA reads from the same blood draw. General conclusions and limits of the study: Total diversity estimates from one million sequenced T cells were considered lower bounds and underestimates. Donor CMV infection status was unknown, potentially confounding age-related changes in expanded clonotypes. Since profiling was done on bulk unsorted PBMCs, naive and antigen-experienced compartments could not be conclusively compared. Compared with the aged group, the long-lived group had more naive CD4+ T cells, fewer expanded clones and increased TCR diversity, a pattern suggesting age selection. The percentage of naive T cells measured by flow cytometry correlated strongly with observed TCR beta diversity. Observed TCR beta diversity per million T cells fell roughly linearly with age, and a significant reduction was already apparent by age around 40.

Including the terminal cysteine and phenylalanine, the CDR3 comprises 14 residues. Only CDR3 DNA remains: 42 bases, in frame from the first base. The germline V gene supplies CDR1 MNHEY and CDR2 SVGEGT. Germline trimming: 10 bases from V, 5 bases from J; junction bases outside gene matches: 9. The source of this sequence is a woman aged 40 to 55 in good health. This receptor chain uses TRBV6-2 or TRBV6-3 and TRBJ1-5; TRBD1 fits 9 bases in the junction. Input material: blood. For the CDR3, the sequence is CATLPTGGDQPQHF. The nucleotide sequence is TGTGCCACCCTACCGACAGGGGGGGATCAGCCCCAGCATTTT.